There are a few counts of the clone carrying this TCR beta chain. As yet, its antigen is unknown. This sample is part of a study of blood T cells in healthy people across ages. Notes on the study in general: Greater diversity and more naive CD4+ cells were seen in long-lived donors than in aged donors.

A second PCR, run for about 7 to 11 cycles, used a sample-barcoded 5' primer plus a J-beta primer mix. TCRdb re-called the 5' RACE reads with MiXCR, one entry per CDR3 protein. The table shows over a million distinct CDR3 sequences, with about 23% occurring only once. CDR1 is LNHNV and CDR2 is YYDKDF in the germline V gene (reference sequence). The CDR3 contains 12 residues. V trimming: 5 bases; J trimming: 7 bases; junction bases outside the gene matches: 4. The sample was also linked to a second study, of T cells of mothers and their children.

Sequenced material: blood. The TCR originated in a girl aged 2-9 years in good health. The chain couples TRBV15 to TRBJ1-2; 7 bases align to TRBD1. In nucleotides, the CDR3 is TGTGCCACCAGCTCACCAGGGGGTGGCTACACCTTC. Translation: CATSSPGGGYTF.